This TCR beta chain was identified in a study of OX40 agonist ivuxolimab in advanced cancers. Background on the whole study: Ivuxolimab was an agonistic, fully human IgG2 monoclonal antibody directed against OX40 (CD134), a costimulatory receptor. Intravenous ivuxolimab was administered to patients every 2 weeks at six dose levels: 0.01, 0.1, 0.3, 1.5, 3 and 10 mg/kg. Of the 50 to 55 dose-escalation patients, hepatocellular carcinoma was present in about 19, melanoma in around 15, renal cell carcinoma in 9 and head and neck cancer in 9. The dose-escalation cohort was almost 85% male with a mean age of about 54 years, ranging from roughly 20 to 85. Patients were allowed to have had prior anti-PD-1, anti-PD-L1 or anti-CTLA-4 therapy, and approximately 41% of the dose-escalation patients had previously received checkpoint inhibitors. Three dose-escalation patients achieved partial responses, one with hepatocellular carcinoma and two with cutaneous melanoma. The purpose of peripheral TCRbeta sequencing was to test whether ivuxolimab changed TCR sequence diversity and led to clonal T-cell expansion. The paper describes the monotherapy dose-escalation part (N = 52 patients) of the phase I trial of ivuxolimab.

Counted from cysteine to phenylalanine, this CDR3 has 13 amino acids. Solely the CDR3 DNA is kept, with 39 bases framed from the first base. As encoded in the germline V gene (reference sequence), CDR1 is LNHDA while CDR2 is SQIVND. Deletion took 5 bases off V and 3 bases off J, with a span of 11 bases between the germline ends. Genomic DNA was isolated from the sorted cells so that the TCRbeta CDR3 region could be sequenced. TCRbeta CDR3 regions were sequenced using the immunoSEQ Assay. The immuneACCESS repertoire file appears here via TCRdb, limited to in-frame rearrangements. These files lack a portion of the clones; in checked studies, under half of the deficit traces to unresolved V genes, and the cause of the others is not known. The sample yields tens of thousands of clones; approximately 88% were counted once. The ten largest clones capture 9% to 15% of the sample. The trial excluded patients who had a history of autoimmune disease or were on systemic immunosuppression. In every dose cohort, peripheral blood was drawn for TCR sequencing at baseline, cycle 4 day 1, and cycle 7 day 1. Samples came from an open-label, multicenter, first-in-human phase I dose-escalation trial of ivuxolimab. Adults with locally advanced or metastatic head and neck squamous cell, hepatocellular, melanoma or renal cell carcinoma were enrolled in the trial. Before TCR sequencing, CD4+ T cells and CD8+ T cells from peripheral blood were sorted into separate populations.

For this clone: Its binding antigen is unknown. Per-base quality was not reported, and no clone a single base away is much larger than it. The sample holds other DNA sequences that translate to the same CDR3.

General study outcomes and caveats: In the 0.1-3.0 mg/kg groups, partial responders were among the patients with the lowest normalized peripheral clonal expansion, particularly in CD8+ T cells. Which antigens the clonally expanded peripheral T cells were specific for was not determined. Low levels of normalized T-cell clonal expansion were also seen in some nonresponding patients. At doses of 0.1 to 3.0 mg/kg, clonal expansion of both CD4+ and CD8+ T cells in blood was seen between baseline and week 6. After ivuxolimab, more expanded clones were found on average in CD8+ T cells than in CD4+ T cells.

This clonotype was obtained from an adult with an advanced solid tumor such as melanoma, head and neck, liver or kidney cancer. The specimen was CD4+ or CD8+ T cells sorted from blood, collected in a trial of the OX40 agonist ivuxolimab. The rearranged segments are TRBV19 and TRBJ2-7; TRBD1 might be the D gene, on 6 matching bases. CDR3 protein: CASSAGTSYEQYF. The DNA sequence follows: TGTGCCAGTAGTGCTGGGACAAGCTACGAGCAGTACTTC.